The source of this T cell receptor (beta chain) is a study of shared clonotypes between healthy human individuals. Over several immunoSEQ plates, each subset's genomic DNA was distributed in even portions. The data were produced by immunoSEQ multiplex PCR, yet TCRdb's version contains in-frame clones alone and is incomplete. The table includes roughly 500,000 clones, almost 97% detected once. Those who donated, Caucasian adults without exception, all lived in Nashville, Tennessee. V lost 4 bases to trimming and J lost 0 bases, with 9 bases between them. Germline V gene sequence: CDR1 MDHEN, CDR2 SYDVKM. The CDR3 contains 14 residues.

The sequenced material came from naive CD4+ T cells sorted from blood. Indicated subset: CD45RA+ positively selected. This chain links TRBV28 with TRBJ1-1; D possibly corresponds to TRBD1 (5 bases). This TCR was sampled from a woman aged 25 to 39 in good health. CDR3 residues: CASSWGEMNTEAFF. CDR3 sequence (DNA): TGTGCCAGCAGTTGGGGGGAAATGAACACTGAAGCTTTCTTT. Full variable domain (remainder filled in from reference TRBV28 and TRBJ1-1): DVKVTQSSRYLVKRTGEKVFLECVQDMDHENMFWYRQDPGLGLRLIYFSYDVKMKEKGDIPEGYSVSREKKERFSLILESASTNQTSMYLCASSWGEMNTEAFFGQGTRLTVV.